The 27 T cell receptor beta chains listed next were all sequenced from one sample in a study of blood T cells in healthy people across ages. Together with a sample-barcoded 5' primer, a J-beta primer mix was included in a second PCR lasting roughly 7 to 11 cycles. A single record per CDR3 protein comes from TCRdb applying MiXCR to the 5' RACE reads. The table lists some 1.1 million distinct CDR3 sequences, under 40% of them singletons, with roughly 13% in the top ten. Sequencing input: blood. The receptors were gathered from a man aged 18 to 29 in good health.

The genes are TRBV5-6 and TRBJ2-3, with TRBD1 identical over 9 bases. Germline V lookup: CDR1 SGHDT, CDR2 YYEEEE. This CDR3 is built from 16 residues. With V trimmed by 0 bases and J by 2 bases, 4 bases remained unmatched. The CDR3 DNA sequence: TGTGCCAGCAGCTTGGGGACAGGGGTAAACACAGATACGCAGTATTTT. As protein: CASSLGTGVNTDTQYF.

This clonotype was recorded a few times. The chain's CDR3 is CASSGTGTSSYNEQFF. CDR3 bases: TGTGCCAGCAGCGGGACCGGGACGAGCTCCTACAATGAGCAGTTCTTC. V gene TRBV11-2 combines with J gene TRBJ2-1; D tentatively reads TRBD1 or TRBD2 (5 bases each). CDR3 size: 16 residues. Trimming cost V 5 bases and J 0 bases, with 14 bases left between them. Germline values: CDR1 SGHAT, CDR2 FQNNGV.

J is TRBJ1-5 and V is TRBV7-2; 8 bases match TRBD1. Germline loops: CDR1 SGHTA, CDR2 FQGNSA. V dropped 2 bases and J dropped 2; count of bases not matched to a gene: 8. The CDR3 totals 17 residues. CDR3 in amino acids: CASSLNPVRGRNQPQHF. For the CDR3, the DNA is TGTGCCAGCAGCTTAAACCCGGTCAGGGGGCGCAATCAGCCCCAGCATTTT.

The genes are TRBV7-9 and TRBJ1-2, with a tentative D call TRBD1 (6 bases). Germline CDR1 and CDR2: SEHNR and FQNEAQ (reference sequence). V lost 1 base and J 0 bases, leaving 9 bases between the germline ends. This CDR3 spans 15 amino acids. CDR3 nucleotide sequence: TGTGCCAGCAGCTTAGGGACAGATCCTAACTATGGCTACACCTTC. Protein: CASSLGTDPNYGYTF.

V is TRBV20-1 and J is TRBJ2-3; possible D gene TRBD1, 5 bases. This CDR3 has 14 amino acids. V was pared by 5 bases and J by 1 base, with 13 bases between. Germline values: CDR1 DFQATT, CDR2 SNEGSKA (reference sequence). CDR3 nucleotides: TGCAGTGCTCGGACAACCGTTCGCACAGATACGCAGTATTTT. Protein sequence: CSARTTVRTDTQYF.

This clonotype was counted between two and nine times. V gene TRBV4-3 combines with J gene TRBJ1-2; no clear D gene. CDR1 and CDR2 (germline): LGHNA, YSLEER. Trimming left V 1 base short and J 8 bases short, with 23 bases between. The CDR3 is made up of 17 amino acids. In nucleotides, the CDR3 is TGCGCCAGCAGCCAAGCTCCGTCTGGAATGGCTTTCGGGGGCTACACCTTC. It codes for CASSQAPSGMAFGGYTF.

The J gene is TRBJ2-1, the V gene TRBV7-9, with a possible D match to TRBD2 (6 bases). V lost 1 base to trimming and J lost 2 bases, with 12 bases between them. Germline V lookup: CDR1 SEHNR, CDR2 FQNEAQ (reference sequence). This CDR3 is built from 16 residues. CDR3 loop: CASSLEGPSAYNEQFF. CDR3 coding DNA: TGTGCCAGCAGCTTAGAGGGTCCTAGCGCCTACAATGAGCAGTTCTTC. The full variable domain, its missing parts supplied by reference TRBV7-9 and TRBJ2-1, is DTGVSQNPRHKITKRGQNVTFRCDPISEHNRLYWYRQTLGQGPEFLTYFQNEAQLEKSRLLSDRFSAERPKGSFSTLEIQRTEQGDSAMYLCASSLEGPSAYNEQFFGPGTRLTVL.

In its sample, this clonotype was seen once. The chain joins TRBV6-5 to TRBJ1-3; unclear D gene. V was clipped by 0 bases and J by 0 bases, with 9 bases between them. The CDR3 extends over 16 amino acids. Per the germline V gene, CDR1 is MNHEY and CDR2 is SVGAGI. CDR3 nucleotides: TGTGCCAGCAGTTACTCGGGAGTATTCTCTGGAAACACCATATATTTT. Its translation is CASSYSGVFSGNTIYF.

CDR3: CASRAGQGYEQYF. The DNA for the CDR3 is TGTGCCAGCAGGGCCGGACAGGGATACGAGCAGTACTTC. This chain links TRBV12-3 or TRBV12-4 with TRBJ2-7, with 8 positions matching TRBD1. There are 13 residues in the CDR3. After removal of 6 bases from V and 4 bases from J, the junction contained 5 bases not matched to a gene.

The chain is built from TRBV7-2 and TRBJ2-7, with a weak D call TRBD2 (6 bases). The DNA matches TRBJ2-5 better at its end, which makes the J call doubtful. Per the germline V gene, CDR1 is SGHTA and CDR2 is FQGNSA. This CDR3 is 14 amino acids long. CDR3 DNA sequence: TGTGCCAGCAGCTTACGGCGGGATGAAGAGACCCAGTACTTC. Protein: CASSLRRDEETQYF.

Comment on this clonotype: An end of the junction differs from the germline gene, which may be a read error. The chain combines TRBV27 with TRBJ1-6; no firm D call. The CDR3 is 14 amino acids. The germline V gene encodes CDR1 MNHEY and CDR2 SMNVEV (reference sequence). The CDR3 DNA follows: TGTGCCAGCTTAGGGAGCTCCTATAATGCACCCCTCCACTTT. Protein sequence: CASLGSSYNAPLHF.

The chain uses TRBV6-2 or TRBV6-3 and TRBJ2-7; TRBD1 is a possible D gene (6 bases). CDR3 length: 15 amino acids. The V gene's germline CDR1 is MNHEY and CDR2 SVGEGT. Trimming left V 6 bases short and J 3 bases short, with 18 bases between. The CDR3 region is CASRAGTTYFYEQYF. For the CDR3, the DNA is TGTGCCAGCAGAGCCGGGACAACTTATTTCTACGAGCAGTACTTC.

J is TRBJ2-3 and V is TRBV10-3; D may be TRBD1 (5 bases). The CDR3 is 15 residues long. Trimming took off 2 bases at V and 3 bases at J, with 12 bases between the two ends. The germline gives CDR1 ENHRY, CDR2 SYGVKD. CDR3 DNA: TGTGCCATCAGTGAGCTGGGGCTAAAGACAGATACGCAGTATTTT. It yields the protein CAISELGLKTDTQYF.

This clonotype has only a few counts. The rearrangement links TRBV4-3 to TRBJ1-1; TRBD1 matches 11 bases. Germline values: CDR1 LGHNA, CDR2 YSLEER. V trimming: 1 base; J trimming: 10 bases; junction bases outside the gene matches: 5. The CDR3 is made up of 14 amino acids. CDR3 sequence: CASSQVGTGGPAFF. The CDR3 DNA reads TGCGCCAGCAGCCAAGTTGGGACAGGGGGTCCAGCTTTCTTT.

This chain joins TRBV28 and TRBJ2-7; D not resolved. V lost 6 bases, J lost 2 bases, and 11 bases lay in between. The V gene's germline CDR1 is MDHEN and CDR2 SYDVKM. There are 13 residues in the CDR3. CDR3 in amino acids: CASRAPATYEQYF. CDR3 bases: TGTGCCAGCAGGGCCCCGGCAACCTACGAGCAGTACTTC. Full variable domain (remainder filled in from reference TRBV28 and TRBJ2-7): DVKVTQSSRYLVKRTGEKVFLECVQDMDHENMFWYRQDPGLGLRLIYFSYDVKMKEKGDIPEGYSVSREKKERFSLILESASTNQTSMYLCASRAPATYEQYFGPGTRLTVT.

J is TRBJ1-5 and V is TRBV25-1; TRBD1 agrees at 7 bases. Germline CDR1 reads MGHDK; CDR2 reads SYGVNS. The CDR3 consists of 13 residues. The trim removed 8 bases at V and 3 bases at J, leaving 4 bases unmatched. CDR3 sequence: CASGTANNQPQHF. CDR3 in DNA: TGTGCCAGCGGGACAGCAAACAATCAGCCCCAGCATTTT.

The chain is built from TRBV6-5 and TRBJ2-1, with TRBD1 matching 8 bases. The V gene end was trimmed by 4 bases and the J gene end by 2 bases; junction bases not matched to a gene: 4. Per the germline V gene, CDR1 is MNHEY and CDR2 is SVGAGI. CDR3 length: 15 residues. Written as DNA, the CDR3 is TGTGCCAGCAGTTCCCAGGGGGCTACCTACAATGAGCAGTTCTTC. It specifies CASSSQGATYNEQFF.

J is TRBJ1-1 and V is TRBV5-1; D gene uncertain. The CDR3 has 14 amino acids. Germline CDR1 and CDR2: SGHRS and YFSETQ. V lost 4 bases, J lost 4 bases, and 14 bases lay in between. CDR3 amino acids: CASSASVGSTEAFF. CDR3 DNA: TGCGCCAGCAGCGCCTCGGTGGGGAGCACTGAAGCTTTCTTT.

This clonotype was detected a few times. The chain is built from TRBV5-1 and TRBJ1-1; no definite D call. CDR1 SGHRS and CDR2 YFSETQ come from the germline V gene. The ends were cut back, 4 bases at V and 3 bases at J, with 16 bases in the middle. The CDR3 has 15 residues. The chain's CDR3 is CASSRSGEGDTEAFF. Written as DNA, the CDR3 is TGCGCCAGCAGCCGGTCCGGGGAAGGAGACACTGAAGCTTTCTTT.

This chain links TRBV10-3 with TRBJ1-2; 9 bases line up with TRBD1. Per germline, CDR1 ENHRY and CDR2 SYGVKD. There are 14 residues in the CDR3. J was trimmed by 8 bases and V by 4 bases; bases with no gene match: 8. The CDR3: CAISVDRGGLGYTF. CDR3 coding DNA: TGTGCCATCAGTGTGGACAGGGGCGGTTTGGGCTACACCTTC.

There are a few counts of this clonotype. A single base separates this from a much larger clone, so it may be a read error. The V call is TRBV15, the J call TRBJ2-1, with TRBD2 matching over 8 bases. The end of the DNA fits TRBJ2-7 better, so the J call may be wrong. CDR1 and CDR2 from the germline V gene are LNHNV and YYDKDF (reference sequence). The CDR3 runs 17 residues. The chain's CDR3 is CATSREKAGDSYNEQYF. The CDR3 DNA follows: TGTGCCACCAGCAGAGAAAAAGCGGGGGACTCCTACAATGAGCAGTACTTC.

The genes are TRBV20-1 and TRBJ2-3; the D is unclear. The CDR3 is made up of 14 amino acids. Trimming shortened V by 1 base and J by 4 bases, and 12 bases separated the two germline ends. The V gene's germline CDR1 is DFQATT and CDR2 SNEGSKA (reference sequence). In nucleotides, the CDR3 is TGCAGTGCTAGAGTACGAACTGCCGCAGATACGCAGTATTTT. It codes for CSARVRTAADTQYF.

This clonotype occurred a few times. This chain links TRBV6-1 with TRBJ1-4; D is possibly TRBD1 (6 bases). The CDR3 covers 15 residues. Trimming shortened V by 2 bases and J by 8 bases, and 15 bases separated the two germline ends. The V gene's germline CDR1 is MNHNS and CDR2 SASEGT. The CDR3 region is CASSEFTGSGEKLFF. DNA for the CDR3: TGTGCCAGCAGTGAATTTACAGGGAGCGGGGAAAAACTGTTTTTT.

The chain joins TRBV18 to TRBJ1-1; no reliable D call. Germline CDR1 is KGHSH and CDR2 is LQKENI. CDR3 size: 17 residues. Trimming shortened V by 2 bases and J by 5 bases, and 21 bases separated the two germline ends. The CDR3 coding sequence is TGTGCCAGCTCACCATCGGTTCTCGGCAGCCGGGAGACTGAAGCTTTCTTT. This sequence encodes CASSPSVLGSRETEAFF.

This clonotype was counted only a few times. The rearrangement uses TRBV12-3 or TRBV12-4 and TRBJ2-1; a possible D gene is TRBD2 (6 bases). The V gene lost 6 bases and the J gene lost 9 bases, with 21 bases spanning the gap. The CDR3 has 15 amino acids. The CDR3 DNA sequence: TGTGCCAGCAGCCTGACTAGTGAGGGGTCACGTGAGCAGTTCTTC. Its translation is CASSLTSEGSREQFF.

This clonotype was counted a few times. This chain uses TRBV20-1 with TRBJ1-5; D is ambiguous. The CDR3 sequence is 14 residues long. Trimming shortened V by 1 base and J by 1 base, and 8 bases separated the two germline ends. Germline loops: CDR1 DFQATT, CDR2 SNEGSKA (reference sequence). The CDR3 DNA is TGCAGTGCTAGAGCAGGCGCCAGCAATCAGCCCCAGCATTTT. As protein: CSARAGASNQPQHF.

Only a few counts were recorded for this clonotype. This sequence joins TRBV12-3 or TRBV12-4 and TRBJ1-1, with D possibly TRBD1 on 6 matching bases. Trimming shortened V by 8 bases and J by 7 bases, and 14 bases separated the two germline ends. The CDR3 covers 12 residues. CDR3 residues: CASGDRIGEAFF. CDR3 sequence (DNA): TGTGCCAGCGGCGACAGGATCGGTGAAGCTTTCTTT.